This T cell receptor (beta chain) is drawn from a study of blood T cell repertoires in COVID-19. Background on the study: Sources were T cells, B-cell-depleted T cells, or PBMCs; the material itself was cDNA or gDNA.

Here immunoSEQ multiplex PCR was the method, and the copy in TCRdb shows in-frame clones only, minus some. Of 140,000 or so clones listed, 75% to 90% are singletons. The sample holds a few counts of this clone. Germline values: CDR1 SGHRS, CDR2 YFSETQ. This CDR3 contains 14 residues. The V gene end was trimmed by 9 bases and the J gene end by 5 bases; junction bases not matched to a gene: 7. The source of this sequence is a woman older than 75 with acute or convalescent COVID-19. Sequencing input: peripheral blood. The chain couples TRBV5-1 to TRBJ2-5; 13 bases agree with TRBD2. In DNA form, the CDR3 reads TGCGCCACGACTAGCGGGGGGATGGAGGAGACCCAGTACTTC. Residues: CATTSGGMEETQYF.